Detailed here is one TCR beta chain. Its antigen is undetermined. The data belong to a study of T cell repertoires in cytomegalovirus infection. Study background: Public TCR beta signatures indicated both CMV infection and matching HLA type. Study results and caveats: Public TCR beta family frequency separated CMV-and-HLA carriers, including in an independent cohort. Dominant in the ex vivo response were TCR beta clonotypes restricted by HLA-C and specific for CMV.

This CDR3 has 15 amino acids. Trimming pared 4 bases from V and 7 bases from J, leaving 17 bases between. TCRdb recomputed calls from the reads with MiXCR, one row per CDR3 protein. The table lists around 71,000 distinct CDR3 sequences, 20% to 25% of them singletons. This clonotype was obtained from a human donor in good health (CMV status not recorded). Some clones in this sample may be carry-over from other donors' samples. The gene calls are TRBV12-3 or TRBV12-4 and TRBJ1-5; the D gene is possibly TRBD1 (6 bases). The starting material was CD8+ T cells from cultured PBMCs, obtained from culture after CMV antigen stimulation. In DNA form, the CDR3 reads TGTGCCAGCAGTTCAGCGGGGGACACGGGCCAGCCCCAGCATTTT. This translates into CASSSAGDTGQPQHF.